One and the same sample provided the 27 T cell receptor beta chains below, sequenced in a study of identical twins. TCRdb used MiXCR to reprocess the 5' RACE reads, holding one entry per CDR3 protein. The sample gives around 510,000 distinct CDR3 sequences, around 15% of which show up once; approximately 0.98% is in the top ten. These same data were also listed under a study on yellow fever vaccine responses in identical twins.

Sequencing input: CD4+ T cells sorted from blood. These TCRs come from a woman under 30 in good health.

This chain links TRBV28 with TRBJ1-5; D remains unclear. This CDR3 is 16 amino acids long. V was cut by 1 base and J by 3 bases, with 13 bases left in between. Germline CDR1 and CDR2: MDHEN and SYDVKM. The CDR3 DNA sequence: TGTGCCAGCAGTTTATTGGGTGGAACCCCCAATCAGCCCCAGCATTTT. Translated: CASSLLGGTPNQPQHF.

A word on this clonotype: At one boundary the junction diverges from the germline segment, which might be a read error. The chain uses TRBV12-3 or TRBV12-4 and TRBJ2-3; 9 nucleotides line up with TRBD2. This CDR3 contains 13 residues. DNA of the CDR3: TGTGGCAGCAGTCTAGCGGGAACAGATACGCAGTATTTT. Its translation is CGSSLAGTDTQYF.

This chain uses TRBV11-2 with TRBJ2-7; D is undetermined. CDR3 size: 14 residues. V dropped 5 bases and J dropped 6 bases, with 17 bases sitting between them. Germline V CDR1 and CDR2: SGHAT, FQNNGV. CDR3 DNA sequence: TGTGCCAGCAGCGTAAACAAAGGAGTAGTCGAGCAGTACTTC. It codes for CASSVNKGVVEQYF.

This chain joins TRBV19 and TRBJ2-3; the match to TRBD2 covers 8 bases. CDR1 is LNHDA, CDR2 SQIVND, per germline (reference sequence). The CDR3 length is 11 residues. The CDR3 region has the DNA TGTGGAGCGGGGGCGGCGGATACGCAGTATTTT. Translation: CGAGAADTQYF.

V gene TRBV6-2 or TRBV6-3 combines with J gene TRBJ2-5, with D unclear. Germline-derived CDR1 and CDR2 are MNHEY and SVGEGT. Trimming pared 2 bases from V and 5 bases from J, leaving 12 bases between. This CDR3 has 14 residues. CDR3: CASSYPRVWETQYF. As DNA, the CDR3 is TGTGCCAGCAGTTACCCACGCGTCTGGGAGACCCAGTACTTC.

V gene TRBV20-1 combines with J gene TRBJ2-1; TRBD2 is a possible D gene (6 bases). Trimming pared 3 bases from V and 2 bases from J, leaving 14 bases between. In germline, CDR1 is DFQATT, CDR2 SNEGSKA (reference sequence). This CDR3 spans 15 amino acids. Here the CDR3 reads CSASKAGHAYNEQFF. The CDR3 DNA sequence: TGCAGTGCTAGCAAAGCGGGTCACGCCTACAATGAGCAGTTCTTC.

The chain joins TRBV20-1 to TRBJ2-3; 12 nucleotides align to TRBD2. Trimming took 0 bases from V and 4 from J; bases not matched to a gene: 5. Germline-derived CDR1 and CDR2 are DFQATT and SNEGSKA (reference sequence). The CDR3 is 16 residues long. The CDR3 protein is CSARDLLAGGPDTQYF. The CDR3 nucleotides read TGCAGTGCTAGAGATCTTCTAGCGGGAGGGCCAGATACGCAGTATTTT.

This clonotype was found many times. The rearrangement links TRBV12-3 or TRBV12-4 to TRBJ1-1; TRBD1 is a possible D gene (5 bases). This CDR3 spans 15 amino acids. Trimming pared 7 bases from V and 1 base from J, leaving 16 bases between. In nucleotides, the CDR3 is TGTGCCAGCACCCCATCGGGACTTTCGAACACTGAAGCTTTCTTT. It yields the protein CASTPSGLSNTEAFF.

This clonotype has a handful of counts. The chain combines TRBV7-2 with TRBJ2-7; no firm D call. V was trimmed by 3 bases and J by 0 bases, leaving 12 bases between them. Looked up from germline, CDR1 is SGHTA and CDR2 is FQGNSA. The CDR3 is 15 amino acids. The CDR3 loop is CASSFMGLSSYEQYF. In DNA form, the CDR3 reads TGTGCCAGCAGCTTTATGGGTCTCTCCTCCTACGAGCAGTACTTC.

This clonotype was seen repeatedly, ten times or more. The chain is built from TRBV5-5 and TRBJ2-1, with TRBD2 as a possible D gene (5 bases). Trimming took 0 bases from V and 0 from J, leaving 10 bases between them. Germline values: CDR1 SGHKS, CDR2 YYEKEE (reference sequence). This CDR3 spans 16 amino acids. The CDR3 sequence is CASSLVGSGSYNEQFF. CDR3 coding DNA: TGTGCCAGCAGCTTGGTTGGGAGCGGCTCCTACAATGAGCAGTTCTTC.

In this sample, this clonotype turned up a few times. J is TRBJ2-3 and V is TRBV20-1; TRBD1 aligns across 8 bases. CDR1 and CDR2 (germline): DFQATT, SNEGSKA (reference sequence). V was clipped by 5 bases and J by 0 bases; unmatched bases: 10. This CDR3 comprises 16 residues. CDR3 sequence reads: CSALGTGWTSTDTQYF. The CDR3 DNA reads as TGCAGTGCTCTCGGGACAGGCTGGACTAGCACAGATACGCAGTATTTT.

The rearrangement joins TRBV7-9 to TRBJ2-5; 8 nucleotides align to TRBD1. From germline, CDR1 is SEHNR and CDR2 FQNEAQ (reference sequence). The CDR3 loop spans 16 amino acids. V gave up 3 bases and J gave up 5 bases; unmatched junction bases: 11. The CDR3 DNA reads as TGTGCCAGCAGCTTTGGACAGGGAGGCAGTGGCGAGACCCAGTACTTC. It translates to CASSFGQGGSGETQYF.

The chain couples TRBV4-3 to TRBJ2-7, with D perhaps matching TRBD1 (6 bases). CDR1 LGHNA and CDR2 YSLEER come from the germline V gene. Trimming cost V 1 base and J 4 bases, with 14 bases left between them. The CDR3 sequence is 15 residues long. DNA of the CDR3: TGCGCCAGCAGCCAAGTGCTGGGGGCGGCTTACGAGCAGTACTTC. Amino acids: CASSQVLGAAYEQYF.

V and J are TRBV20-1 and TRBJ2-3; the match to TRBD2 covers 13 bases. The CDR3 has 14 amino acids. The ends lost 5 bases at V and 7 bases at J; junction bases unmatched: 6. Germline V lookup: CDR1 DFQATT, CDR2 SNEGSKA (reference sequence). The CDR3 protein is CSASGTSGAYTQYF. The CDR3, as DNA: TGCAGTGCTTCCGGGACTAGCGGGGCGTATACGCAGTATTTT.

The chain carries TRBV18 and TRBJ2-1; maybe TRBD1 (5 bases). Germline assignment: CDR1 KGHSH and CDR2 LQKENI. Trimming took off 3 bases at V and 9 bases at J, with 15 bases between the two ends. The CDR3 is made up of 14 amino acids. The chain's CDR3 is CASSPLGDAGEQFF. CDR3 DNA sequence: TGTGCCAGCTCACCCTTAGGGGATGCCGGTGAGCAGTTCTTC.

This clonotype came up a few times. The chain employs TRBV27 and TRBJ2-7, with unresolved D. From germline, CDR1 is MNHEY and CDR2 SMNVEV (reference sequence). The CDR3 consists of 15 residues. V lost 9 bases and J 2 bases, leaving 20 bases between the germline ends. The DNA of the CDR3 is TGTGCCAGAAGACTCCCGAACAGAATAGCCTACGAGCAGTACTTC. This codes for CARRLPNRIAYEQYF.

The chain employs TRBV21-1 and TRBJ2-1; TRBD2, the table's D call, lacks a check against the DNA. TRBV21-1 is described as a pseudogene. This CDR3 is built from 16 residues. The CDR3 loop is CASSKGASPTPNEQFF. The CDR3 DNA reads TGTGCCAGCAGCAAAGGGGCTAGCCCAACCCCCAATGAGCAGTTCTTC.

This clonotype was seen only a few times. This rearrangement joins TRBV5-6 to TRBJ2-1; D is uncertain. The CDR3 is 13 amino acids. Germline V CDR1 and CDR2: SGHDT, YYEEEE. Trimming removed 3 bases at V and 8 bases at J, with 12 bases between. Written as DNA, the CDR3 is TGTGCCAGCAGCTGGTTAAGTCTCGATGAGCAGTTCTTC. This translates into CASSWLSLDEQFF.

The J gene is TRBJ1-3, the V gene TRBV6-1; perhaps TRBD1 as D (5 bases). This CDR3 is 13 amino acids long. The germline gives CDR1 MNHNS, CDR2 SASEGT. With 5 bases removed from V and 4 bases from J, the gap between germline ends came to 9 bases. DNA of the CDR3: TGTGCCAGCAGTCGGACATTCGGAAACACCATATATTTT. Protein product: CASSRTFGNTIYF.

The table lists this clonotype with a few counts. The chain joins TRBV2 to TRBJ2-4, with 7 bases aligning to TRBD2. The germline gives CDR1 SNHLY, CDR2 FYNNEI. This CDR3 has 15 residues. After removal of 3 bases from V and 8 bases from J, the junction contained 10 bases not matched to a gene. CDR3 sequence reads: CASSDEAGLIYIQYF. The CDR3 DNA sequence: TGTGCCAGCAGTGATGAAGCGGGGTTAATATACATTCAGTACTTC.

The chain links TRBV6-2 or TRBV6-3 to TRBJ2-3; perhaps TRBD1 as D (7 bases). This CDR3 spans 15 amino acids. Germline-derived CDR1 and CDR2 are MNHEY and SVGEGT. The V end lost 2 bases, the J end lost 4 bases, and 13 bases lay between the germline ends. The chain's CDR3 is CASSYPPRGADTQYF. CDR3 in DNA: TGTGCCAGCAGTTACCCGCCCAGGGGGGCAGATACGCAGTATTTT.

There are many counts of this clonotype. The chain combines TRBV5-1 with TRBJ2-1; unclear D gene. The CDR3 has 14 residues. Per the germline V gene, CDR1 is SGHRS and CDR2 is YFSETQ. V was pared by 0 bases and J by 11 bases, with 15 bases between. CDR3 residues: CASSLEADKGKQFF. For the CDR3, the DNA is TGCGCCAGCAGCTTGGAGGCCGACAAAGGGAAGCAGTTCTTC.

This rearrangement joins TRBV19 to TRBJ2-1; 7 bases are a match to TRBD2. The V and J ends lost 7 bases and 8 bases, in that order; junction bases with no gene match: 11. CDR3 length: 14 residues. Germline assignment: CDR1 LNHDA and CDR2 SQIVND (reference sequence). CDR3 in DNA: TGTGCCAGTAAACCGGGACTAAAGCAGGATGAGCAGTTCTTC. Translation gives CASKPGLKQDEQFF.

V and J are TRBV28 and TRBJ2-3; D perhaps matches TRBD2 (6 bases). The CDR3 spans 17 residues. Germline CDR1 and CDR2: MDHEN and SYDVKM. The V end was cut by 6 bases, the J end by 0 bases, with 19 bases between. Here the CDR3 reads CASSLLPRGVSTDTQYF. CDR3 in DNA: TGTGCCAGCAGCCTGCTTCCTCGCGGGGTGAGCACAGATACGCAGTATTTT.

CDR3 DNA: TGTGCCAGCAGGCTGACAAAAGGGGGAAACACCATATATTTT. As protein: CASRLTKGGNTIYF. The chain is built from TRBV6-8 and TRBJ1-3; the D is unclear. CDR3 length: 14 amino acids. Germline V gene sequence: CDR1 MNHGY, CDR2 SAAAGT. Trimming left V 6 bases short and J 4 bases short, with 13 bases between.

In this sample, this clonotype turned up a few times. The rearrangement joins TRBV5-1 to TRBJ2-1; D ambiguous. V dropped 0 bases and J dropped 0 bases, with 13 bases sitting between them. The CDR3 totals 17 residues. The V gene's germline CDR1 is SGHRS and CDR2 YFSETQ. As DNA, the CDR3 is TGCGCCAGCAGCTTGGCCAAAGTGGACCTCTCCTACAATGAGCAGTTCTTC. Translated, it gives CASSLAKVDLSYNEQFF.

The chain employs TRBV28 and TRBJ2-7; unclear D gene. CDR1 is MDHEN and CDR2 is SYDVKM in the germline V gene. V lost 6 bases to trimming and J lost 5 bases, with 14 bases between them. The CDR3 is made up of 13 amino acids. The CDR3 region is CASREASLDEQYF. The CDR3 DNA is TGTGCCAGCAGGGAAGCGAGTTTGGACGAGCAGTACTTC.